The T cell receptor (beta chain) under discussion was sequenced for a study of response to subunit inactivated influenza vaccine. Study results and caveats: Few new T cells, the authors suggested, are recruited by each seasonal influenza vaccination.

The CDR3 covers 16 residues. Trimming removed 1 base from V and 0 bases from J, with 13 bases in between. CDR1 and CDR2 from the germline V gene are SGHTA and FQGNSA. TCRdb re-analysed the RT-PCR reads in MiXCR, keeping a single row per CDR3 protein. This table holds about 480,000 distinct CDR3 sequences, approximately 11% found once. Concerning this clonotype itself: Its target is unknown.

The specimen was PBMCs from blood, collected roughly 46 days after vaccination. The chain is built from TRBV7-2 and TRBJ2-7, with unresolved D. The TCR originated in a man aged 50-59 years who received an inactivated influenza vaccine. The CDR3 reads CASSLVGALSSYEQYF. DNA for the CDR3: TGTGCCAGCAGCTTAGTGGGCGCCCTGAGCTCCTACGAGCAGTACTTC.